This TCR beta chain comes out of a study of shared clonotypes between healthy human individuals. Study-level results: A reduction in generation probabilities was seen for non-shared clonotypes relative to those shared by all four donors. A few donors showed sharing of approximately 4.7% of naive CD4 clonotypes.

In the CD4+ fraction, cells were divided into CD45RA+ naive and CD45RA-negative memory subsets. Germline lookup yields CDR1 SGDLS and CDR2 YYNGEE. The V segment lost 5 bases and the J segment 5 bases; nucleotides outside the gene matches: 14. The CDR3 is 17 amino acids. Concerning this clone itself: The antigen is undetermined.

Execution of the assay was at deep level. The protocol was immunoSEQ multiplex PCR, while the TCRdb copy is restricted to in-frame clones and leaves out a portion. The table includes some 200,000 clones, 50% to 75% detected once. The receptor was isolated from a man between 25 and 39 years old in good health. The sample comprised memory CD4+ T cells sorted from blood. Subset defined: CD45RA-negative fraction. This sequence joins TRBV9 and TRBJ2-2; 8 bases match TRBD2. CDR3 sequence: CASSARFPAGETGELFF. The CDR3, as DNA: TGTGCCAGCAGTGCCCGTTTCCCAGCGGGAGAAACCGGGGAGCTGTTTTTT.